The clone carrying this TCR beta chain was picked up many times. The source of the sample is a study of T cell repertoires in cytomegalovirus infection. On the study more broadly: Public TCR beta signatures provided an indication of both CMV infection and a matching HLA type.

In germline, CDR1 is LNHDA, CDR2 SQIVND (reference sequence). This CDR3 region has 11 residues. V gave up 7 bases and J gave up 1 base, with 4 bases separating them. Via MiXCR, TCRdb re-called the reads, giving one row per CDR3 protein. The sample yields 560,000 or so distinct CDR3 sequences, more than 15% seen once. The rearrangement links TRBV19 to TRBJ1-1, with unresolved D. The sequence derives from a human donor in good health (CMV status not recorded). Some clones in this sample may be carry-over from other donors' samples. Material for sequencing was CD8+ T cells from PBMCs. The CDR3 sequence: CASKKNTEAFF. The CDR3 nucleotides read TGTGCCAGTAAAAAGAACACTGAAGCTTTCTTT. The full variable domain, rest sourced from reference TRBV19 and TRBJ1-1, is DGGITQSPKYLFRKEGQNVTLSCEQNLNHDAMYWYRQDPGQGLRLIYYSQIVNDFQKGDIAEGYSVSREKKESFPLTVTSAQKNPTAFYLCASKKNTEAFFGQGTRLTVV.